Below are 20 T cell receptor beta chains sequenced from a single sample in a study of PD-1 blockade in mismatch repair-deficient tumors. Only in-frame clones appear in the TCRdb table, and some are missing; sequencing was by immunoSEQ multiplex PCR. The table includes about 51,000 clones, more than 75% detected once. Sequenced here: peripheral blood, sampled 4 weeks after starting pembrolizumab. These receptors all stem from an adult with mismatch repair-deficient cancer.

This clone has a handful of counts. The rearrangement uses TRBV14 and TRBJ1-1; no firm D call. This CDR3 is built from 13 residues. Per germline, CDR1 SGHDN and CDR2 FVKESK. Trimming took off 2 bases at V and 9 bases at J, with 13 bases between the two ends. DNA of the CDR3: TGTGCCAGCAGCCAACAGGTCCGGATCCAAGCTTTCTTT. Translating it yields CASSQQVRIQAFF.

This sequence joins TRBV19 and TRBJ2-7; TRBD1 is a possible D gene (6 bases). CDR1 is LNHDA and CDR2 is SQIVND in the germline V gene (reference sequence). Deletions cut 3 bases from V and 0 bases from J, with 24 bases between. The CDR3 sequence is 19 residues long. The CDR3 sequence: CASSISVGFGGRFSYEQYF. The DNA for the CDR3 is TGTGCCAGTAGTATTTCGGTTGGGTTTGGGGGCCGGTTCTCCTACGAGCAGTACTTC. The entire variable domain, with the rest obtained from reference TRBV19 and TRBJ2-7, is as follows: DGGITQSPKYLFRKEGQNVTLSCEQNLNHDAMYWYRQDPGQGLRLIYYSQIVNDFQKGDIAEGYSVSREKKESFPLTVTSAQKNPTAFYLCASSISVGFGGRFSYEQYFGPGTRLTVT.

CDR3 protein: CASSQDRTSGYEQYF. For the CDR3, the DNA is TGCGCCAGCAGCCAAGACCGGACTAGCGGCTACGAGCAGTACTTC. The chain couples TRBV4-1 to TRBJ2-7, with TRBD2 matching over 10 bases. CDR1 is MGHRA and CDR2 is YSYEKL in the germline V gene. The CDR3 contains 15 residues. Germline trimming cut 0 bases from V and 3 bases from J; bases unmatched to any gene: 2.

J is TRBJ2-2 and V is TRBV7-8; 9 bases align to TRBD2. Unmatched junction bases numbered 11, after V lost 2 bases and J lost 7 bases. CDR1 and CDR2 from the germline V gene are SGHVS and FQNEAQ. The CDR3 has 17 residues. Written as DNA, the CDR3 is TGTGCCAGCAGCTTATTCGGGGTAGCGGGAGCGTTCGGGGAGCTGTTTTTT. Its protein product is CASSLFGVAGAFGELFF.

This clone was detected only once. The CDR3 nucleotides are TGTGCCAGCAGCTCTTCTGGAGCGTGGGAAAGCTACACCTTC. Protein: CASSSSGAWESYTF. The chain carries TRBV7-9 and TRBJ1-2; D gene uncertain. Germline loops: CDR1 SEHNR, CDR2 FQNEAQ (reference sequence). The germline V and J ends were trimmed by 4 bases and 9 bases, with 18 bases remaining between them. This CDR3 spans 14 amino acids. The whole variable domain, filled in from reference TRBV7-9 and TRBJ1-2, reads DTGVSQNPRHKITKRGQNVTFRCDPISEHNRLYWYRQTLGQGPEFLTYFQNEAQLEKSRLLSDRFSAERPKGSFSTLEIQRTEQGDSAMYLCASSSSGAWESYTFGSGTRLTVV.

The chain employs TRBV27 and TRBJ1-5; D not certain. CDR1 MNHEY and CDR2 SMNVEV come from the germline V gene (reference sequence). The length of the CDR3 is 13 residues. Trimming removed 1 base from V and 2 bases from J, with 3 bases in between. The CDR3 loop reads CASSLWGNQPQHF. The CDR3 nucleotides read TGTGCCAGCAGTTTATGGGGCAATCAGCCCCAGCATTTT.

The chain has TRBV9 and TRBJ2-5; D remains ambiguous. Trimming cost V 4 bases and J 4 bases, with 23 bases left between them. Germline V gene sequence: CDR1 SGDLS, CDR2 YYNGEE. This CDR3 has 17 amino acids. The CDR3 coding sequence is TGTGCCAGCAGCTCTACCCGGACCCGCCCCGAGGCAGAGACCCAGTACTTC. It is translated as CASSSTRTRPEAETQYF.

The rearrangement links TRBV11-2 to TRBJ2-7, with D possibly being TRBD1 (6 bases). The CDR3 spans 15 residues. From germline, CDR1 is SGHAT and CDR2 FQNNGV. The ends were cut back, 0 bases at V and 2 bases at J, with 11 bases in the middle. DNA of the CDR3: TGTGCCAGCAGCTTAGACCCGGGACAAGCCTACGAGCAGTACTTC. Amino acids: CASSLDPGQAYEQYF.

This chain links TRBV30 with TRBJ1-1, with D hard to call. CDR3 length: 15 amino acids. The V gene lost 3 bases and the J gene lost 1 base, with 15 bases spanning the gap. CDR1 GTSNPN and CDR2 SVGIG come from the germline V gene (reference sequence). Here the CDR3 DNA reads TGTGCCTGGAGCCATCCCGCCAGGACGAACACTGAAGCTTTCTTT. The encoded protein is CAWSHPARTNTEAFF.

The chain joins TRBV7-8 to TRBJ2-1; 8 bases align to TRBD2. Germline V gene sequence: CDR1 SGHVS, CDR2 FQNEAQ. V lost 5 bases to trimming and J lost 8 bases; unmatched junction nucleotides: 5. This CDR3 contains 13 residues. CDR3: CASSPRTSYEQFF. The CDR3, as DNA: TGTGCCAGCAGCCCACGGACTAGCTATGAGCAGTTCTTC.

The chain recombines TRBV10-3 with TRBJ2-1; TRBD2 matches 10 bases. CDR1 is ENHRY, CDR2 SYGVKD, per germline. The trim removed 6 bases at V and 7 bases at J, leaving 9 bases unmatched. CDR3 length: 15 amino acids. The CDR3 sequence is CAIRETSGKWNEQFF. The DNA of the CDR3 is TGTGCCATCAGAGAAACTAGCGGGAAATGGAATGAGCAGTTCTTC.

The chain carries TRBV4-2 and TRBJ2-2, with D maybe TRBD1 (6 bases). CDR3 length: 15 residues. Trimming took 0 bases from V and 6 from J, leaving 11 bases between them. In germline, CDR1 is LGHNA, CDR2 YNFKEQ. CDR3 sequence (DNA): TGTGCCAGCAGCCAAGACAGGGGTTGGGCCGGGGAGCTGTTTTTT. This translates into CASSQDRGWAGELFF.

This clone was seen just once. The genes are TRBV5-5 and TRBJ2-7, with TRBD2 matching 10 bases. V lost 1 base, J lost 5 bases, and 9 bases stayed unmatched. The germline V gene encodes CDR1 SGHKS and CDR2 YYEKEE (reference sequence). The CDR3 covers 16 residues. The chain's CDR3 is CASSLPSGSGVNEQYF. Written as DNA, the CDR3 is TGTGCCAGCAGCTTGCCTAGCGGGAGTGGTGTAAACGAGCAGTACTTC.

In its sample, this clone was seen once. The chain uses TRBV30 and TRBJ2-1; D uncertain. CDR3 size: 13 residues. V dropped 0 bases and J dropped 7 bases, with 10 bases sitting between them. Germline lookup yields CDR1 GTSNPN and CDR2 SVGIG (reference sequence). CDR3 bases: TGTGCCTGGAGTGTAGGTGAGAGGAATGAGCAGTTCTTC. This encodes CAWSVGERNEQFF.

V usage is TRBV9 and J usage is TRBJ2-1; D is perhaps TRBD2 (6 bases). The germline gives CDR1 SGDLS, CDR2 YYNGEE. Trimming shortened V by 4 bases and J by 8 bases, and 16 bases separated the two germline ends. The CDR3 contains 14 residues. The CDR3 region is CASSPGGTFHEQFF. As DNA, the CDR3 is TGTGCCAGCAGCCCAGGAGGGACTTTCCATGAGCAGTTCTTC. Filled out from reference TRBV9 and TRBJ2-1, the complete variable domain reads DSGVTQTPKHLITATGQRVTLRCSPRSGDLSVYWYQQSLDQGLQFLIQYYNGEERAKGNILERFSAQQFPDLHSELNLSSLELGDSALYFCASSPGGTFHEQFFGPGTRLTVL.

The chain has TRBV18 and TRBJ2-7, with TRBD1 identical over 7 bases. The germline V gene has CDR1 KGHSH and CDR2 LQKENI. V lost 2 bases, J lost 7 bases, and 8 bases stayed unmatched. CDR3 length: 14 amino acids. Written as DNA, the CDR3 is TGTGCCAGCTCACCAAACGGGGACAGCTGGGAGCAGTACTTC. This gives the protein CASSPNGDSWEQYF.

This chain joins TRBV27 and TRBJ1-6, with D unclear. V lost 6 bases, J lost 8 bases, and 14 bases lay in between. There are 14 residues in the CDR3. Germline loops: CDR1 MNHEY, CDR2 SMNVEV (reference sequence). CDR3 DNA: TGTGCCAGCAGCCCTCTACTAGCGGATTCACCCCTCCACTTT. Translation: CASSPLLADSPLHF.

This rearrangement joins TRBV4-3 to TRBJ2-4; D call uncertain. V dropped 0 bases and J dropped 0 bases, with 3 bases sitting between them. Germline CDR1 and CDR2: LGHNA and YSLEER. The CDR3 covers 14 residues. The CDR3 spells CASSQELAKNIQYF. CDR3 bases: TGCGCCAGCAGCCAAGAACTAGCCAAAAACATTCAGTACTTC.

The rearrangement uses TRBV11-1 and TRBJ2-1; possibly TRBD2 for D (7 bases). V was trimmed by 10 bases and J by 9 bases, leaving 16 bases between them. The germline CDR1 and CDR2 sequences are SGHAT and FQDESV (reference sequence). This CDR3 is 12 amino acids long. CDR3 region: CATQGGGSEQFF. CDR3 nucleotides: TGTGCCACCCAAGGGGGAGGGTCTGAGCAGTTCTTC.

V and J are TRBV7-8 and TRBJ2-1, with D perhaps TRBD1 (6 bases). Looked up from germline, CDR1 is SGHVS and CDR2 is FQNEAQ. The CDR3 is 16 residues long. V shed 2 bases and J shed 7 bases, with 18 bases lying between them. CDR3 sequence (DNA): TGTGCCAGCAGCTTAAACCCGACAGGAGTATTGAATGAGCAGTTCTTC. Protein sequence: CASSLNPTGVLNEQFF.